This T cell receptor (beta chain) originates from a study of OX40 agonist ivuxolimab in advanced cancers. Study-level background: The patients received ivuxolimab by intravenous route every 2 weeks at 0.01 to 10 mg/kg. Study-level points and caveats: The CD4+ and CD8+ T cells in the blood had expanded clonally by week 6 at 0.1 to 3.0 mg/kg.

The table lists this clone with a count of one. Its cognate antigen is unknown. Patients were ruled out by autoimmune disease history or systemic immunosuppression. TCRdb's table, derived via immunoSEQ multiplex PCR, lists solely in-frame clones and lacks some. The sample lists about 17,000 clones; around four fifths were seen once. The CDR3 is 15 amino acids. V shed 0 bases and J 2 bases; nucleotides not matched to a gene: 2. Germline lookup yields CDR1 SGHRS and CDR2 YFSETQ. The receptor comes from an adult with an advanced solid tumor such as melanoma, head and neck, liver or kidney cancer. This sample comprised CD4+ or CD8+ T cells sorted from blood, obtained in a trial of the OX40 agonist ivuxolimab. The chain links TRBV5-1 to TRBJ2-7; 10 bases align to TRBD2. CDR3 sequence reads: CASSLVLAGAYEQYF. For the CDR3, the DNA is TGCGCCAGCAGCTTGGTTCTAGCGGGGGCCTACGAGCAGTACTTC.